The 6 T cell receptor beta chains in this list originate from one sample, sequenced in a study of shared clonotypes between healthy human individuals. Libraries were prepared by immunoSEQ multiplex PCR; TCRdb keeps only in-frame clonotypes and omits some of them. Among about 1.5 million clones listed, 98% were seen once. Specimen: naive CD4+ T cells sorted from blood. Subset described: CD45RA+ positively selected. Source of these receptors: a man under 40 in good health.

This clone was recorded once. The CDR3 sequence: CASSELVGGTQYF. As DNA, the CDR3 is TGTGCCAGCAGTGAATTAGTTGGAGGTACGCAGTATTTT. The V and J genes are TRBV6-4 and TRBJ2-3, with D possibly being TRBD2 (5 bases). Germline V gives CDR1 MRHNA, CDR2 SNTAGT. The CDR3 is 13 residues long. The V end lost 3 bases, the J end lost 8 bases, and 12 bases lay between the germline ends.

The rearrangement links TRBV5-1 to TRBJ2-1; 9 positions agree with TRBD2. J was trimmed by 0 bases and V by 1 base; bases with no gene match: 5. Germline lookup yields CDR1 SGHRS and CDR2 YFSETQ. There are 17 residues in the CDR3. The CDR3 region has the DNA TGCGCCAGCAGCTTGTTCCATAGCGGGAGCTCCTACAATGAGCAGTTCTTC. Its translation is CASSLFHSGSSYNEQFF. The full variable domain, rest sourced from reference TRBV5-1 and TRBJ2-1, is KAGVTQTPRYLIKTRGQQVTLSCSPISGHRSVSWYQQTPGQGLQFLFEYFSETQRNKGNFPGRFSGRQFSNSRSEMNVSTLELGDSALYLCASSLFHSGSSYNEQFFGPGTRLTVL.

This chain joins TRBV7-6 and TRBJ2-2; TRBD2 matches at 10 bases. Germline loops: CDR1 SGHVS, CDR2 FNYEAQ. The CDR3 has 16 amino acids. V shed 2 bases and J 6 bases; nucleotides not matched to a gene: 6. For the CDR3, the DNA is TGTGCCAGCAGCTTATTTAGTCTAGCGGGAGCCGGGGAGCTGTTTTTT. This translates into CASSLFSLAGAGELFF.

The CDR3 DNA reads as TGCGCCAGCAGCTCGTATGGGACTAGCGGGAGGGAGACCCAGTACTTC. Residues: CASSSYGTSGRETQYF. The chain carries TRBV5-1 and TRBJ2-5; 15 nucleotides line up with TRBD2. CDR3 length equals 16 residues. Per germline, CDR1 SGHRS and CDR2 YFSETQ. The trim removed 3 bases at V and 5 bases at J, leaving 5 bases unmatched.

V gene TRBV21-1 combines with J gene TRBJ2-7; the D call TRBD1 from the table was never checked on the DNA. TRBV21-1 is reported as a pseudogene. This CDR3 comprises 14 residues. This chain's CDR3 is CASSKEGAIYEQYF. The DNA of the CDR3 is TGTGCCAGCAGCAAGGAGGGGGCCATCTACGAGCAGTACTTC.

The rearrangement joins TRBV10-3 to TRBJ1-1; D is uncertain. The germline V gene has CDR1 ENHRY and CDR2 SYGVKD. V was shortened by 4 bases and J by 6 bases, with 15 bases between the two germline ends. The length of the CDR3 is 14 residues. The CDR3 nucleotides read TGTGCCATCAGTGGGCGTGAATTACTCCCTGAAGCTTTCTTT. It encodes CAISGRELLPEAFF.